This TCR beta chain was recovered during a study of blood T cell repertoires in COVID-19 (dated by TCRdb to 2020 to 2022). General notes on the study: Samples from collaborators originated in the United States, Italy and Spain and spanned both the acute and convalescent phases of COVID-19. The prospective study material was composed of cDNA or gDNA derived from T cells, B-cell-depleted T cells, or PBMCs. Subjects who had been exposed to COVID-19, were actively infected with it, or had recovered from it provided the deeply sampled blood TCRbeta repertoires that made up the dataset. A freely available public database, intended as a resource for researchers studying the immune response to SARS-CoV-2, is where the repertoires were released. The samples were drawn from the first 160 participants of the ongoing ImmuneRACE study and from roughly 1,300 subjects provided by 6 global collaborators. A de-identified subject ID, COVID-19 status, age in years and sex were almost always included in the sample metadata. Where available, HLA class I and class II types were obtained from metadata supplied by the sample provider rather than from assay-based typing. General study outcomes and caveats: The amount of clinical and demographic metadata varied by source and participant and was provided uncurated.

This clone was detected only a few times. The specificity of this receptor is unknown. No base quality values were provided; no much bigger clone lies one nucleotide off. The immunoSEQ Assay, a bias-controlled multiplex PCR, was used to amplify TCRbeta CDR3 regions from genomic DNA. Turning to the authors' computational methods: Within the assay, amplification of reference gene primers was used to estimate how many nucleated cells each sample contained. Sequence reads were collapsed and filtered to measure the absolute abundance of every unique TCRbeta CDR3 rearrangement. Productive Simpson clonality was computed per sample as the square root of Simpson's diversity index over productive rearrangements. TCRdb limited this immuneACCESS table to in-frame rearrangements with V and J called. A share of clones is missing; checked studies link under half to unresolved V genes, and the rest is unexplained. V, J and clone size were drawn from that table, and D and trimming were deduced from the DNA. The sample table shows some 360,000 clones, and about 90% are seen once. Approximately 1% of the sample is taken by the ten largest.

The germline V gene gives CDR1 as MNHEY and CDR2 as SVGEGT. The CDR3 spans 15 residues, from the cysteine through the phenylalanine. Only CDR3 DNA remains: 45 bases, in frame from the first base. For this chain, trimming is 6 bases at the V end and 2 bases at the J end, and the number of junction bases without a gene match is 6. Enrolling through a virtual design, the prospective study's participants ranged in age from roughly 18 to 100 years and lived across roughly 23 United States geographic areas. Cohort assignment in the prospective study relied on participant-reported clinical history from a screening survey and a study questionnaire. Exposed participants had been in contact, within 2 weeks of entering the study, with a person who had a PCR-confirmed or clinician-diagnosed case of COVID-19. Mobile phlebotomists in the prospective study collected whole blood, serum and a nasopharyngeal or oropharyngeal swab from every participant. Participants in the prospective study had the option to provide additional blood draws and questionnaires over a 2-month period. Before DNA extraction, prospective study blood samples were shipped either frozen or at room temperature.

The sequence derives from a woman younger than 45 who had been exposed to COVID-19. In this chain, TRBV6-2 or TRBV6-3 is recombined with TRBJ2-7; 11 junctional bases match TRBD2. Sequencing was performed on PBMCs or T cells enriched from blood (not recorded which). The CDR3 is CASSKPSGGTYEQYF. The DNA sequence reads TGTGCCAGCAGCAAACCTAGCGGGGGGACCTACGAGCAGTACTTC.